This T cell receptor beta chain was identified in a study of control samples from healthy donors and cancer patients. TCRdb's copy holds only in-frame clones and misses some; the assay was immunoSEQ multiplex PCR. The sample carries about 50,000 clones, 94% recorded once. V lost 6 bases to trimming and J lost 3 bases, with 17 bases between them. Germline values: CDR1 SQVTM, CDR2 ANQGSEA. CDR3 length: 15 amino acids. The TCR comes from a man younger than 40 in good health. The V call is TRBV29-1, the J call TRBJ1-4; D call uncertain. Material for sequencing was blood. DNA for the CDR3: TGCAGCGTCCCCGACTCGGGTCAAGCTAATGAAAAACTGTTTTTT. As protein: CSVPDSGQANEKLFF.